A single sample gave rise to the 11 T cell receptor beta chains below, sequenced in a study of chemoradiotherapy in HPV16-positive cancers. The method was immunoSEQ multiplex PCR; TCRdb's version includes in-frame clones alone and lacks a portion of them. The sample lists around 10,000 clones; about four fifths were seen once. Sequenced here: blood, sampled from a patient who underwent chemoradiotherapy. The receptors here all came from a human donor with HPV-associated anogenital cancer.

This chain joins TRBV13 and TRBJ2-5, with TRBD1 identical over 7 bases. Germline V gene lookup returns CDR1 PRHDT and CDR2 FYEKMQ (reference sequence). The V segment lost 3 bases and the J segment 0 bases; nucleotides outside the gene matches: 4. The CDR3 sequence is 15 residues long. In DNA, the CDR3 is TGTGCCAGCAGCTTCACAGGGGAGTACCAAGAGACCCAGTACTTC. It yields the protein CASSFTGEYQETQYF.

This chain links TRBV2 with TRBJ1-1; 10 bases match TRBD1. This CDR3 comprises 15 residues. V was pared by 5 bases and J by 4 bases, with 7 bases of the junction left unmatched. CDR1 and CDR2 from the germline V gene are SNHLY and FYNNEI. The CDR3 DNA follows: TGTGCCAGCAGTTCCATGGGACAGGGGTCCACTGAAGCTTTCTTT. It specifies CASSSMGQGSTEAFF.

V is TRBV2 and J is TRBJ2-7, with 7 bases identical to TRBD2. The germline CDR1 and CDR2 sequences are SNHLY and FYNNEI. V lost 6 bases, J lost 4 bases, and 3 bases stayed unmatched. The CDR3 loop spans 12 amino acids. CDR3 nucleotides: TGTGCCAGCAGGTCGGGGGGATACGAGCAGTACTTC. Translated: CASRSGGYEQYF.

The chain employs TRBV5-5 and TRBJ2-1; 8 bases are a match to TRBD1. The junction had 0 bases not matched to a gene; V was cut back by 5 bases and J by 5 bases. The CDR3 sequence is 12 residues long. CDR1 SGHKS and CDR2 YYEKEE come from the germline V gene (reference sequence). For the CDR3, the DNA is TGTGCCAGCAGGACAGGGGACAATGAGCAGTTCTTC. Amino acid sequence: CASRTGDNEQFF. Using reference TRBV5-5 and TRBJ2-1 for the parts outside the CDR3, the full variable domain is DAGVTQSPTHLIKTRGQQVTLRCSPISGHKSVSWYQQVLGQGPQFIFQYYEKEERGRGNFPDRFSARQFPNYSSELNVNALLLGDSALYLCASRTGDNEQFFGPGTRLTVL.

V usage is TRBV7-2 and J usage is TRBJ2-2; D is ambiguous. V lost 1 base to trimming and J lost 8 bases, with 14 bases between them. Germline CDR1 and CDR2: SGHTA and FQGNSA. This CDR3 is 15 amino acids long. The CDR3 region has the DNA TGTGCCAGCAGCTTAGGCCCCACAGAAGCAGGGGAGCTGTTTTTT. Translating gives CASSLGPTEAGELFF.

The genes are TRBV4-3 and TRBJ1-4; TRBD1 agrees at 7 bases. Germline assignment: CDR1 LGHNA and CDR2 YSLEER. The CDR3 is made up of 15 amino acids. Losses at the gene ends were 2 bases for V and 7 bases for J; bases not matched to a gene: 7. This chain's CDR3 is CASSQLTGIGEKLFF. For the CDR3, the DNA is TGCGCCAGCAGCCAACTGACAGGGATCGGTGAAAAACTGTTTTTT.

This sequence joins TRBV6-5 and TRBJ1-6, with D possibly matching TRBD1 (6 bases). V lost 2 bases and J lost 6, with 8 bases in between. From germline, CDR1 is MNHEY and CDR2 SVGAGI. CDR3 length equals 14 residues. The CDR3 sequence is CASSYLRGNSPLHF. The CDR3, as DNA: TGTGCCAGCAGTTACCTCAGGGGTAATTCACCCCTCCACTTT.

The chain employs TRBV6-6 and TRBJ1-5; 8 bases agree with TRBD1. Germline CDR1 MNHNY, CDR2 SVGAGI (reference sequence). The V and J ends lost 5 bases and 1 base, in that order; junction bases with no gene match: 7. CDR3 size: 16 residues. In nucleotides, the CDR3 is TGTGCCAGCAGTCGTCGACAGGGGATCAGCAATCAGCCCCAGCATTTT. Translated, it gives CASSRRQGISNQPQHF.

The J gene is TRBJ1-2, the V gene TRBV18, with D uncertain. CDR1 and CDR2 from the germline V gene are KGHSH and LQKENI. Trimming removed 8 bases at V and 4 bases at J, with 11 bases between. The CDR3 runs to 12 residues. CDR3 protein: CASPRPGYGYTF. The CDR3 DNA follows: TGTGCCAGCCCAAGGCCGGGCTATGGCTACACCTTC.

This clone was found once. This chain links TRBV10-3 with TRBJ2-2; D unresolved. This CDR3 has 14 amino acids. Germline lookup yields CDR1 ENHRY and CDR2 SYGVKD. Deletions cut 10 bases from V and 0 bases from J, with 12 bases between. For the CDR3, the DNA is TGTGCCACCGGGCCGGCCACGAACACCGGGGAGCTGTTTTTT. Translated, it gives CATGPATNTGELFF.

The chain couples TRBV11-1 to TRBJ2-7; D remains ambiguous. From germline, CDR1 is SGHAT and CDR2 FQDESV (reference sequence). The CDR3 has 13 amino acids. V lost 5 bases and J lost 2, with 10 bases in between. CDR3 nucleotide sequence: TGTGCCAGCAGCCTTATGGGCACCTACGAGCAGTACTTC. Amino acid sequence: CASSLMGTYEQYF.